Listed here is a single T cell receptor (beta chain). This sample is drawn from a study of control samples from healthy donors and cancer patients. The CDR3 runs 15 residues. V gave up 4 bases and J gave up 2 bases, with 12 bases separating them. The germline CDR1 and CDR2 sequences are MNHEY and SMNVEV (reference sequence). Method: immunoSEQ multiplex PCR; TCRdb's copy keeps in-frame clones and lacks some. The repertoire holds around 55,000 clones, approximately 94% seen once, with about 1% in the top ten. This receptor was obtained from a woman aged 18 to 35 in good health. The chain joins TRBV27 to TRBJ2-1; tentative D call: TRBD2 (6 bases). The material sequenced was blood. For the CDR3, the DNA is TGTGCCAGCAGTTCCCCCGGCGGGGCCTACAATGAGCAGTTCTTC. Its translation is CASSSPGGAYNEQFF.